Reported below is one T cell receptor (beta chain). Its antigen is not identified. The record originates from a study of somatic mutations in cytotoxic T cells in rheumatoid arthritis. The overall study: Each patient's diagnosis was followed right away by a blood draw (30 ml EDTA), before any treatment.

Whole-study results and caveats: The largest CD8+ clone made up over 20% of CD8+ cells in about an eighth of the roughly 60 patients. Statistical analysis of the slight TRBV07 underrepresentation in rheumatoid arthritis patients did not adjust for multiple comparisons.

Magnetic beads with positive selection isolated CD4+ and CD8+ fractions, whose purity was verified by flow cytometry. Per germline, CDR1 MNHNY and CDR2 SVGAGI (reference sequence). The length of the CDR3 is 12 residues. V was pared by 4 bases and J by 2 bases, with 4 bases between. Sequencing was performed with immunoSEQ multiplex PCR; in TCRdb, only in-frame clones are kept and a portion is missing. In the table there are approximately 10,000 clones, 75% to 80% of which are singletons. Material for sequencing was CD8+ T cells sorted from blood. This sequence was found in an adult with rheumatoid arthritis. This chain links TRBV6-6 with TRBJ2-3, with D uncertain. The CDR3 spells CASSFNTDTQYF. The CDR3 DNA sequence: TGTGCCAGCAGTTTTAACACAGATACGCAGTATTTT.